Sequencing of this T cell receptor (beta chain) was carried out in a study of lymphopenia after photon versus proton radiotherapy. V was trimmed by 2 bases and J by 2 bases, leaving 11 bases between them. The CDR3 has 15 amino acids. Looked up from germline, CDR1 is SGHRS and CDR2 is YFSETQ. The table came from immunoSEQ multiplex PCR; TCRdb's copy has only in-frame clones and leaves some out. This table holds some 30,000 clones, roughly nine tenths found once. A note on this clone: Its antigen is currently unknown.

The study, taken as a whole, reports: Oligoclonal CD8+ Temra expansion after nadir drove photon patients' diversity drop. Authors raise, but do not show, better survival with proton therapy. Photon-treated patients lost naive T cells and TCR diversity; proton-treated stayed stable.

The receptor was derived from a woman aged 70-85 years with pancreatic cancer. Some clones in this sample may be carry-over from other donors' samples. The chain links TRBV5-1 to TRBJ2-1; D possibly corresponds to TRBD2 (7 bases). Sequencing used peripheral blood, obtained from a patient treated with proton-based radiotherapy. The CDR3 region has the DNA TGCGCCAGCAGCTTAGGGGGAGGGCCCTACAATGAGCAGTTCTTC. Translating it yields CASSLGGGPYNEQFF.